This TCR beta chain was sequenced for a study of cytomegalovirus exposure and HLA in healthy donors. Findings and limits, study-wide: Researchers counted 164 TCR beta chains as cytomegalovirus-associated. In vitro, three CMV-associated chains proved specific for CMV antigens.

The CDR3 is made up of 16 amino acids. CDR1 is LNHNV and CDR2 is YYDKDF in the germline V gene (reference sequence). V shed 4 bases and J shed 4 bases, with 18 bases lying between them. On this clone: Its antigen is not known.

Measured with immunoSEQ multiplex PCR; TCRdb has only the in-frame clones, and not every one. The sample lists over 200,000 clones; just over 85% were seen once. Donors were drawn from the approximately 120-subject validation cohort, separate from the approximately 670-subject first cohort. The V call is TRBV15, the J call TRBJ2-3; TRBD2 is a possible D gene (5 bases). Sequencing was performed on PBMCs. The source is a woman aged 18-35 years in good health and CMV-seronegative. This CDR3 is CATSIGRVTSADTQYF. CDR3 sequence (DNA): TGTGCCACCAGCATCGGGCGGGTTACCTCTGCAGATACGCAGTATTTT. Combining the CDR3 with reference TRBV15 and TRBJ2-3 gives the whole variable domain DAMVIQNPRYQVTQFGKPVTLSCSQTLNHNVMYWYQQKSSQAPKLLFHYYDKDFNNEADTPDNFQSRRPNTSFCFLDIRSPGLGDTAMYLCATSIGRVTSADTQYFGPGTRLTVL.